One and the same sample provided the 17 T cell receptor beta chains below, sequenced in a study of beta chain features in type 1 diabetes. General study findings and limits: Across all four CD4+ subsets, people with type 1 diabetes showed modestly shorter TCRB CDR3s.

Sequenced material consisted of expressed TCRB transcripts (all of the isolated RNA was reverse transcribed). Libraries were prepared by immunoSEQ multiplex PCR; TCRdb keeps only in-frame clonotypes and omits some of them. This table has approximately 130,000 clones, 15% to 20% appearing once. What these receptors recognize is not known. Sequencing used central memory CD4+ T cells from blood. These receptors all come from a man aged 18 to 30 with type 1 diabetes.

The table lists this clone with a few counts. The chain couples TRBV9 to TRBJ2-2; TRBD1 agrees at 7 bases. V dropped 4 bases and J dropped 6; count of bases not matched to a gene: 9. The CDR3 extends over 15 amino acids. Germline CDR1 and CDR2: SGDLS and YYNGEE. The CDR3 reads CASSLQGKGAGELFF. The CDR3 DNA is TGTGCCAGCAGCCTACAGGGGAAAGGGGCCGGGGAGCTGTTTTTT.

This clone has a handful of counts. The chain has TRBV7-2 and TRBJ2-1, with 10 bases matching TRBD2. The CDR3 runs 15 residues. The germline CDR1 and CDR2 sequences are SGHTA and FQGNSA. Losses at the gene ends were 4 bases for V and 6 bases for J; bases not matched to a gene: 6. CDR3 sequence: CASSSLAGGFNEQFF. The CDR3 nucleotides are TGTGCCAGCAGCTCCTTAGCGGGGGGATTCAATGAGCAGTTCTTC.

This clone was picked up a small number of times. The rearrangement joins TRBV18 to TRBJ2-7; D may match TRBD1 or TRBD2 (5 bases each). Trimming took off 2 bases at V and 2 bases at J, with 10 bases between the two ends. The CDR3 is 14 amino acids. Germline CDR1 KGHSH, CDR2 LQKENI. CDR3 amino acids: CASSPGMGAYEQYF. Written as DNA, the CDR3 is TGTGCCAGCTCACCAGGGATGGGGGCCTACGAGCAGTACTTC. The full variable domain, rest sourced from reference TRBV18 and TRBJ2-7, is NAGVMQNPRHLVRRRGQEARLRCSPMKGHSHVYWYRQLPEEGLKFMVYLQKENIIDESGMPKERFSAEFPKEGPSILRIQQVVRGDSAAYFCASSPGMGAYEQYFGPGTRLTVT.

This clone was seen a handful of times. This chain joins TRBV29-1 and TRBJ2-5, with TRBD2 as a possible D gene (5 bases). CDR1 and CDR2 (germline): SQVTM, ANQGSEA. The CDR3 extends over 14 amino acids. V gave up 0 bases and J gave up 5 bases, with 13 bases separating them. This CDR3 is CSVEDWRIRETQYF. DNA of the CDR3: TGCAGCGTTGAAGATTGGAGGATTCGCGAGACCCAGTACTTC.

This clone was counted a few times. The chain has TRBV29-1 and TRBJ1-2, with a weak D call TRBD1 (5 bases). The V end was cut by 3 bases, the J end by 3 bases, with 11 bases between. This CDR3 region has 13 residues. Germline CDR1 SQVTM, CDR2 ANQGSEA. This CDR3 reads CSVDRGADYGYTF. The CDR3 DNA follows: TGCAGCGTTGATCGGGGCGCGGACTATGGCTACACCTTC.

This clone was observed a handful of times. This sequence joins TRBV4-1 and TRBJ2-3; possible D gene TRBD2, 5 bases. Trimming shortened V by 1 base and J by 2 bases, and 16 bases separated the two germline ends. CDR3 length: 17 amino acids. CDR1 and CDR2 from the germline V gene are MGHRA and YSYEKL. The CDR3 reads CASSQVDAAASTDTQYF. CDR3 bases: TGCGCCAGCAGCCAAGTTGATGCAGCGGCCTCCACAGATACGCAGTATTTT.

This clone showed up just a few times. The rearrangement uses TRBV19 and TRBJ2-1; TRBD2 aligns across 11 bases. The CDR3 length is 13 residues. CDR1 and CDR2 (germline): LNHDA, SQIVND (reference sequence). The J segment lost 6 bases and the V segment lost 9 bases, leaving 4 bases of the junction unmatched. CDR3 sequence (DNA): TGTGCCAGCGGGACTAGCGGCTTCAATGAGCAGTTCTTC. It translates to CASGTSGFNEQFF. The whole variable domain, remainder taken from reference TRBV19 and TRBJ2-1, is DGGITQSPKYLFRKEGQNVTLSCEQNLNHDAMYWYRQDPGQGLRLIYYSQIVNDFQKGDIAEGYSVSREKKESFPLTVTSAQKNPTAFYLCASGTSGFNEQFFGPGTRLTVL.

In this sample, this clone is medium-sized. The chain employs TRBV29-1 and TRBJ2-3; D gene ambiguous. This CDR3 spans 11 amino acids. The V and J ends lost 8 bases and 0 bases respectively, with 6 bases between them. The germline V gene has CDR1 SQVTM and CDR2 ANQGSEA. CDR3 nucleotides: TGCAGCTTCACTAGCACAGATACGCAGTATTTT. This gives the protein CSFTSTDTQYF.

This clone was counted a few times. This chain links TRBV30 with TRBJ1-2; no clear D. The CDR3 length is 12 residues. Trimming shortened V by 2 bases and J by 8 bases, and 12 bases separated the two germline ends. CDR1 is GTSNPN and CDR2 is SVGIG in the germline V gene (reference sequence). The CDR3 spells CAWSRSTKGYTF. CDR3 nucleotides: TGTGCCTGGAGTCGGTCCACCAAGGGCTACACCTTC.

This rearrangement joins TRBV30 to TRBJ2-2; D not resolved. Deletions cut 8 bases from V and 5 bases from J, with 9 bases between. The germline V gene encodes CDR1 GTSNPN and CDR2 SVGIG (reference sequence). This CDR3 has 11 residues. The CDR3 here is CAGRATGELFF. The CDR3 coding sequence is TGTGCCGGAAGGGCTACCGGGGAGCTGTTTTTT.

This clone was observed a handful of times. This chain links TRBV6-6 with TRBJ2-5, with D possibly being TRBD2 (5 bases). This CDR3 comprises 13 residues. The V gene's germline CDR1 is MNHNY and CDR2 SVGAGI (reference sequence). Trimming stripped 6 bases from V and 7 bases from J, with 15 bases between. The CDR3 DNA is TGTGCCAGCAGCCGTGATAGCGTAGGGACCCAGTACTTC. As protein: CASSRDSVGTQYF.

This clone occurred many times. The V call is TRBV7-2, the J call TRBJ2-3; 9 nucleotides line up with TRBD2. The V and J ends lost 5 bases and 0 bases, in that order; junction bases with no gene match: 6. CDR1 SGHTA and CDR2 FQGNSA come from the germline V gene. The CDR3 loop spans 16 amino acids. This CDR3 reads CASSALAGTSTDTQYF. The DNA of the CDR3 is TGTGCCAGCAGCGCCCTAGCGGGGACTAGCACAGATACGCAGTATTTT.

This clone turned up a few times. V gene TRBV19 combines with J gene TRBJ1-2; 7 bases are shared with TRBD1. The V gene's germline CDR1 is LNHDA and CDR2 SQIVND (reference sequence). J lost 3 bases, V lost 5 bases, and 3 bases had no gene match. There are 13 residues in the CDR3. This CDR3 reads CASSVDRHYGYTF. CDR3 coding DNA: TGTGCCAGTAGTGTGGACAGGCACTATGGCTACACCTTC.

This clone was detected a few times. The J gene is TRBJ2-7, the V gene TRBV18; a weak D match, TRBD1 (6 bases). CDR1 KGHSH and CDR2 LQKENI come from the germline V gene. The CDR3 sequence is 12 residues long. V dropped 3 bases and J dropped 5 bases, with 8 bases sitting between them. The CDR3 here is CASSPRQDEQYF. As DNA, the CDR3 is TGTGCCAGCTCACCCCGACAGGACGAGCAGTACTTC.

The CDR3 DNA sequence: TGTGCCAGCTCCTCGGGACAGGGATACGGTGGCTACACCTTC. Protein product: CASSSGQGYGGYTF. The rearrangement uses TRBV18 and TRBJ1-2; 9 bases fit TRBD1. CDR3 length: 14 residues. The ends lost 6 bases at V and 7 bases at J; junction bases unmatched: 9. CDR1 and CDR2 from the germline V gene are KGHSH and LQKENI.

This clone came up a few times. The chain links TRBV29-1 to TRBJ1-4, with D maybe TRBD1 (5 bases). Trimming removed 4 bases from V and 8 bases from J, with 14 bases in between. The CDR3 consists of 13 residues. CDR1 and CDR2 from the germline V gene are SQVTM and ANQGSEA. The CDR3 DNA sequence: TGCAGCGTTGGGGGACGGTCAGGCGAAAAACTGTTTTTT. This encodes CSVGGRSGEKLFF.

Worth noting for this clone: The same CDR3 arises from other DNA sequences in this sample as well. The CDR3 nucleotides read TGTGCCATCAGTGAGACTAATCAGCCCCAGCATTTT. Its protein is CAISETNQPQHF. This sequence joins TRBV10-3 and TRBJ1-5; D ambiguous. The V end was cut by 2 bases, the J end by 4 bases, with 3 bases between. Germline assignment: CDR1 ENHRY and CDR2 SYGVKD. The CDR3 is 12 residues long.